The T cell receptor (beta chain) described here comes from a study of cytomegalovirus exposure and HLA in healthy donors. Researchers ran the PCR with 60 Vbeta and 13 Jbeta primers. Assay: immunoSEQ multiplex PCR; the TCRdb copy retains only in-frame clones and omits some. The data contain fewer than 200,000 clones, nearly 80% of them singletons. This CDR3 contains 13 residues. J gave up 7 bases and V 5 bases, and 7 bases lay outside the gene matches. CDR1 MNHNS and CDR2 SASEGT come from the germline V gene. Healthy bone marrow donors formed the donor group. The sequence came from a man aged 35 to 55 in good health and CMV-seropositive. The chain combines TRBV6-1 with TRBJ2-7; TRBD1 matches 8 bases. The specimen sequenced was PBMCs. This CDR3 reads CASSTRGRDEQYF. For the CDR3, the DNA is TGTGCCAGCAGTACCAGGGGGCGGGATGAGCAGTACTTC.